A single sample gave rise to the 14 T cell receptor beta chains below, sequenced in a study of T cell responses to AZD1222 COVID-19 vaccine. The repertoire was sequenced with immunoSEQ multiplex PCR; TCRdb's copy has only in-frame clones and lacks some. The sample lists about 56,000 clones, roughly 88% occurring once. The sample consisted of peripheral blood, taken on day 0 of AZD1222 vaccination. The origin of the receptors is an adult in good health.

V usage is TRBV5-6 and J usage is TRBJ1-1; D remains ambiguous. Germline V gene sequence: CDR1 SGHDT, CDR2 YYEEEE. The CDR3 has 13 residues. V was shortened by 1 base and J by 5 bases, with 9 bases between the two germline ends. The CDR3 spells CASSLTRYTEAFF. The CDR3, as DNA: TGTGCCAGCAGCTTGACCCGATATACTGAAGCTTTCTTT.

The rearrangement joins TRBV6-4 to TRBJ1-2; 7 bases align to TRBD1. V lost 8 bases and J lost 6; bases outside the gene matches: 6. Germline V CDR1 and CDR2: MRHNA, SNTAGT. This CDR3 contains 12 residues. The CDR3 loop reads CASPRDSNGYTF. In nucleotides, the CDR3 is TGTGCCAGCCCCCGGGACAGTAATGGCTACACCTTC.

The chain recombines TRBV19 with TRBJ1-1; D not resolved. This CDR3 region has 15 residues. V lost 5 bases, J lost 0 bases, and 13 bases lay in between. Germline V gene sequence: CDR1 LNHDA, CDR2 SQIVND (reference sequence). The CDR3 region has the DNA TGTGCCAGTAGTCCTTTCCTAGACCTGAACACTGAAGCTTTCTTT. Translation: CASSPFLDLNTEAFF. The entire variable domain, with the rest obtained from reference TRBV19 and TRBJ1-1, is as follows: DGGITQSPKYLFRKEGQNVTLSCEQNLNHDAMYWYRQDPGQGLRLIYYSQIVNDFQKGDIAEGYSVSREKKESFPLTVTSAQKNPTAFYLCASSPFLDLNTEAFFGQGTRLTVV.

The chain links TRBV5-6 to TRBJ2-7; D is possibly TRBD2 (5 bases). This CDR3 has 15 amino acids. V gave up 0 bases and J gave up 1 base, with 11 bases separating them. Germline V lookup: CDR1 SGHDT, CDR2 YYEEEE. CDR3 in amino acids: CASSLGSGSSYEQYF. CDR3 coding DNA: TGTGCCAGCAGCTTGGGTTCGGGGAGTTCCTACGAGCAGTACTTC.

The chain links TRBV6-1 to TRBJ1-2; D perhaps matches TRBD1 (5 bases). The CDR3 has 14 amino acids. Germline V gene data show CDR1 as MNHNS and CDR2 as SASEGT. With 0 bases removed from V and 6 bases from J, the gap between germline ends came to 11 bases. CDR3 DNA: TGTGCCAGCAGTGAAGCGGGGGGTTTCGATGGCTACACCTTC. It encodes CASSEAGGFDGYTF.

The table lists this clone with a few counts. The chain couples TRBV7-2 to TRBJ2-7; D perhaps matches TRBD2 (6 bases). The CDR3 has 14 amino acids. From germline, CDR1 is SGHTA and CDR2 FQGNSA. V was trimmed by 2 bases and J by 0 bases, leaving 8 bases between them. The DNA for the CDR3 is TGTGCCAGCAGCTTATCCGGGAGCTCCTACGAGCAGTACTTC. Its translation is CASSLSGSSYEQYF.

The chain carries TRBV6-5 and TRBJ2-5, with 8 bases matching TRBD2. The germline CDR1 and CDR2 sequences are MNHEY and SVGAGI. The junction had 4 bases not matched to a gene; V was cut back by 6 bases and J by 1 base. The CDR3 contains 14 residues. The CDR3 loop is CASRLGGAQETQYF. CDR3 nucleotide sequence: TGTGCCAGCAGACTCGGGGGGGCCCAAGAGACCCAGTACTTC.

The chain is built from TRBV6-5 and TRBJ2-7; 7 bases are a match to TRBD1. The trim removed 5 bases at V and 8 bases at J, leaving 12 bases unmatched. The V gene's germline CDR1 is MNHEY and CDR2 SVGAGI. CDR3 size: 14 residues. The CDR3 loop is CASSPSGQQYKQYF. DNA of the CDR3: TGTGCCAGCAGTCCATCGGGACAGCAATACAAGCAGTACTTC.

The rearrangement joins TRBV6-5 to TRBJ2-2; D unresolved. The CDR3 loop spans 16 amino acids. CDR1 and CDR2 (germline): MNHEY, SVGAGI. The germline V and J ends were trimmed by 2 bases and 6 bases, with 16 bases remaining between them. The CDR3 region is CASSYGTGWAAGELFF. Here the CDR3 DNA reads TGTGCCAGCAGTTACGGAACTGGGTGGGCCGCCGGGGAGCTGTTTTTT.

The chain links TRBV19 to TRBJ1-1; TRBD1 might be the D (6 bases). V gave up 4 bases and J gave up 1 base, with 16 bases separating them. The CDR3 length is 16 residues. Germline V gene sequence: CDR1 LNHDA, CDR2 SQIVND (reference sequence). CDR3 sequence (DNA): TGTGCCAGTAGTACAAACAGGGTTAATGGGAACACTGAAGCTTTCTTT. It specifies CASSTNRVNGNTEAFF.

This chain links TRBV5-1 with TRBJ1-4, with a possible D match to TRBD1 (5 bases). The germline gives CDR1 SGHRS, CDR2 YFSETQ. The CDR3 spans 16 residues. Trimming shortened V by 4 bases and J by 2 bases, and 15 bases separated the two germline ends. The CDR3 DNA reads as TGCGCCAGCAGCCCTCCGGGACCGACCACTAATGAAAAACTGTTTTTT. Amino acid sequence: CASSPPGPTTNEKLFF.

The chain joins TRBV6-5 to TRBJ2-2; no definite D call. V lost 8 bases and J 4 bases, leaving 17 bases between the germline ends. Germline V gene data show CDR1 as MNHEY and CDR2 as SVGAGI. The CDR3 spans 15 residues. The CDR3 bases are TGTGCCAGCCGGGCTGCTGGGCAAGTCACCGGGGAGCTGTTTTTT. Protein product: CASRAAGQVTGELFF.

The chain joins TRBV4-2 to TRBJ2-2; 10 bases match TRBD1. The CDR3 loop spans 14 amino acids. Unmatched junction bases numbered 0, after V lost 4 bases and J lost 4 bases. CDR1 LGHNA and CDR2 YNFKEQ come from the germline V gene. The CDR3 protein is CASSRDRGTGELFF. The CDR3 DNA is TGTGCCAGCAGCCGGGACAGGGGCACCGGGGAGCTGTTTTTT.

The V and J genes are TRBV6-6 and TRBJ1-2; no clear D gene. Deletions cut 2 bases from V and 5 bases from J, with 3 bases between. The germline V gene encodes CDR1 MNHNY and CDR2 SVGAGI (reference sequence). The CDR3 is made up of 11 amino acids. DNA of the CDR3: TGTGCCAGCAGTTACGGGTATGGCTACACCTTC. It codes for CASSYGYGYTF.